The 29 T cell receptor beta chains presented below share a single source sample, sequenced in a study of blood T cell repertoires in COVID-19. This table comes from immunoSEQ multiplex PCR, and its TCRdb copy is limited to in-frame clones, with some not included. This table holds around 95,000 clones, about 88% found once. The sequenced sample was peripheral blood. Every receptor here comes from a man between 25 and 39 years old in a cohort sampled during active COVID-19.

The chain recombines TRBV4-3 with TRBJ2-4; D is perhaps TRBD2 (6 bases). The CDR3 has 16 residues. CDR1 is LGHNA and CDR2 is YSLEER in the germline V gene. V dropped 4 bases and J dropped 8 bases, with 21 bases sitting between them. This CDR3 reads CASSRTTTRGYDIQYF. The CDR3 DNA sequence: TGCGCCAGCAGCCGAACCACCACTCGGGGGTATGACATTCAGTACTTC.

The genes are TRBV30 and TRBJ1-2; D perhaps matches TRBD1 (5 bases). This CDR3 has 14 residues. Per the germline V gene, CDR1 is GTSNPN and CDR2 is SVGIG (reference sequence). The V end lost 0 bases, the J end lost 8 bases, and 16 bases lay between the germline ends. CDR3 sequence reads: CAWSVARVGYGYTF. For the CDR3, the DNA is TGTGCCTGGAGTGTAGCCAGGGTGGGGTACGGCTACACCTTC.

Only a few counts were recorded for this clone. The V call is TRBV7-9, the J call TRBJ1-6; 7 nucleotides line up with TRBD1. The V segment lost 5 bases and the J segment 6 bases; nucleotides outside the gene matches: 7. CDR3 length equals 15 residues. Germline V gene lookup returns CDR1 SEHNR and CDR2 FQNEAQ (reference sequence). The CDR3 DNA follows: TGTGCCAGCAGCCCCCCAGGGGACAGTAATTCACCCCTCCACTTT. Translating gives CASSPPGDSNSPLHF.

Here the CDR3 DNA reads TGTGCCAGCAGCCTGGCTACTGAAGCTTTCTTT. Protein: CASSLATEAFF. The J gene is TRBJ1-1, the V gene TRBV5-6; unclear D gene. There are 11 residues in the CDR3. Trimming took 4 bases from V and 5 from J, leaving 6 bases between them. CDR1 and CDR2 (germline): SGHDT, YYEEEE.

The chain carries TRBV2 and TRBJ1-3, with 7 bases lining up with TRBD1. The germline gives CDR1 SNHLY, CDR2 FYNNEI. There are 15 residues in the CDR3. The V and J ends lost 8 bases and 0 bases, in that order; junction bases with no gene match: 7. CDR3 in DNA: TGTGCCAGCGTGGACAGGCCGAGCTCTGGAAACACCATATATTTT. It translates to CASVDRPSSGNTIYF.

The chain recombines TRBV28 with TRBJ1-3; TRBD1 agrees at 12 bases. This CDR3 region has 18 residues. Trimming at V came to 6 bases and at J to 3 bases, leaving 12 bases not matched to a gene. The germline gives CDR1 MDHEN, CDR2 SYDVKM. For the CDR3, the DNA is TGTGCCAGCAGCATTACCGGGACAGGGGGCTCTTTTGGAAACACCATATATTTT. Protein sequence: CASSITGTGGSFGNTIYF.

The V and J genes are TRBV18 and TRBJ2-5; 10 bases agree with TRBD2. Germline lookup yields CDR1 KGHSH and CDR2 LQKENI. There are 19 residues in the CDR3. With V trimmed by 0 bases and J by 5 bases, 15 bases remained unmatched. The CDR3 sequence is CASSPPRTSGLFVGETQYF. CDR3 nucleotide sequence: TGTGCCAGCTCACCACCCCGGACTAGCGGCCTTTTTGTAGGGGAGACCCAGTACTTC.

J is TRBJ1-5 and V is TRBV19; possibly TRBD1 for D (6 bases). Germline V gene lookup returns CDR1 LNHDA and CDR2 SQIVND (reference sequence). Trimming removed 6 bases from V and 9 bases from J, with 15 bases in between. CDR3 length: 13 residues. CDR3 amino acids: CASSSSGTPPQHF. For the CDR3, the DNA is TGTGCCAGTAGCTCAAGCGGGACACCGCCCCAGCATTTT.

This chain links TRBV5-1 with TRBJ2-3; 8 bases agree with TRBD2. Per the germline V gene, CDR1 is SGHRS and CDR2 is YFSETQ. This CDR3 has 14 amino acids. Trimming cost V 2 bases and J 2 bases; bases outside gene matches: 1. CDR3 loop: CASSFSGATDTQYF. The CDR3 DNA reads TGCGCCAGCAGCTTTAGCGGGGCCACAGATACGCAGTATTTT.

The V and J genes are TRBV6-2 or TRBV6-3 and TRBJ1-2; D remains unclear. The V and J ends lost 4 bases and 2 bases respectively, with 20 bases between them. The V gene's germline CDR1 is MNHEY and CDR2 SVGEGT. The CDR3 totals 17 residues. CDR3 nucleotides: TGTGCCAGCAGTTCCGGACGGATGACTAACCCAAACTATGGCTACACCTTC. Translating gives CASSSGRMTNPNYGYTF.

The rearrangement links TRBV7-3 to TRBJ2-3, with no clear D. CDR3 length: 13 residues. The V gene lost 5 bases and the J gene lost 4 bases, with 10 bases spanning the gap. Germline V gene lookup returns CDR1 SGHTA and CDR2 FQGTGA. CDR3 residues: CASSPRGSDTQYF. CDR3 bases: TGTGCCAGCAGCCCCCGAGGCTCAGATACGCAGTATTTT.

The V gene is TRBV10-3, the J gene TRBJ1-5, with D possibly matching TRBD1 (5 bases). The CDR3 is made up of 12 amino acids. Between the trimmed V and J ends, which lost 7 bases and 5 bases, there was a span of 9 bases. Germline loops: CDR1 ENHRY, CDR2 SYGVKD. CDR3 residues: CAIKGGDQPQHF. The CDR3 DNA reads as TGTGCCATCAAGGGAGGGGATCAGCCCCAGCATTTT.

CDR3: CASSLGVSPGELFF. In DNA, the CDR3 is TGTGCCAGCAGCTTGGGCGTTTCCCCCGGGGAGCTGTTTTTT. The gene calls are TRBV5-6 and TRBJ2-2; D not resolved. The CDR3 sequence is 14 residues long. Trimming took 0 bases from V and 6 from J, leaving 9 bases between them. Germline CDR1 reads SGHDT; CDR2 reads YYEEEE.

The sample holds one count of this clone. The rearrangement links TRBV15 to TRBJ1-1; a weak D match, TRBD1 (6 bases). This CDR3 has 15 residues. Trimming took 0 bases from V and 4 from J, leaving 12 bases between them. Germline CDR1 reads LNHNV; CDR2 reads YYDKDF (reference sequence). The CDR3 reads CATSRDYGGGTEAFF. DNA for the CDR3: TGTGCCACCAGCAGAGATTATGGGGGCGGCACTGAAGCTTTCTTT.

The chain carries TRBV9 and TRBJ2-5, with D tentatively TRBD1 (5 bases). V was pared by 3 bases and J by 3 bases, with 12 bases between. From germline, CDR1 is SGDLS and CDR2 YYNGEE. The CDR3 loop spans 14 amino acids. The CDR3 sequence is CASSAGPGKETQYF. CDR3 DNA sequence: TGTGCCAGCAGCGCAGGGCCCGGAAAAGAGACCCAGTACTTC.

The chain links TRBV28 to TRBJ1-4; TRBD1 agrees at 9 bases. The length of the CDR3 is 13 residues. V lost 5 bases, J lost 8 bases, and 3 bases stayed unmatched. Germline V gene data show CDR1 as MDHEN and CDR2 as SYDVKM. The CDR3 loop is CASSGTGSEKLFF. DNA of the CDR3: TGTGCCAGCAGTGGGACAGGGAGCGAAAAACTGTTTTTT.

This chain joins TRBV5-4 and TRBJ2-3, with TRBD2 identical over 10 bases. CDR1 and CDR2 from the germline V gene are SGHNT and YYREEE (reference sequence). The CDR3 totals 14 residues. Germline trimming cut 4 bases from V and 6 bases from J; bases unmatched to any gene: 5. The CDR3 nucleotides read TGTGCCAGCAGCATAGCGGGGGGCGACGATACGCAGTATTTT. Translating it yields CASSIAGGDDTQYF.

The chain uses TRBV6-6 and TRBJ2-3; 9 bases line up with TRBD2. This CDR3 contains 16 residues. V trimming: 0 bases; J trimming: 5 bases; junction bases outside the gene matches: 6. Germline CDR1 is MNHNY and CDR2 is SVGAGI (reference sequence). The CDR3 protein is CASSYSRGGAIDTQYF. The CDR3 DNA follows: TGTGCCAGCAGTTACTCCCGCGGGGGGGCCATAGATACGCAGTATTTT.

The CDR3 spells CASSYWTSGGTGELFF. Here the CDR3 DNA reads TGTGCCAGCAGTTACTGGACTAGCGGGGGGACCGGGGAGCTGTTTTTT. J is TRBJ2-2 and V is TRBV6-2 or TRBV6-3; 14 positions agree with TRBD2. Germline CDR1 MNHEY, CDR2 SVGEGT. After removal of 1 base from V and 5 bases from J, the junction contained 0 bases not matched to a gene. The CDR3 covers 16 residues.

V gene TRBV5-1 combines with J gene TRBJ2-6; D call uncertain. The V and J ends lost 4 bases and 0 bases respectively, with 8 bases between them. There are 15 residues in the CDR3. Per the germline V gene, CDR1 is SGHRS and CDR2 is YFSETQ. The CDR3 spells CASSAGLSGANVLTF. The CDR3 nucleotides are TGCGCCAGCAGCGCTGGCCTCTCTGGGGCCAACGTCCTGACTTTC.

The V gene is TRBV7-2, the J gene TRBJ1-5, with TRBD1 matching over 9 bases. Germline V gene data show CDR1 as SGHTA and CDR2 as FQGNSA. The CDR3 consists of 15 residues. The V segment lost 5 bases and the J segment 6 bases; nucleotides outside the gene matches: 8. CDR3: CASSPTGQGPQPQHF. The CDR3 DNA sequence: TGTGCCAGCAGCCCAACCGGACAGGGGCCTCAGCCCCAGCATTTT.

The V gene is TRBV19, the J gene TRBJ1-5; D is possibly TRBD1 (6 bases). Germline assignment: CDR1 LNHDA and CDR2 SQIVND (reference sequence). The CDR3 covers 17 residues. V dropped 4 bases and J dropped 0 bases, with 16 bases sitting between them. CDR3 amino acids: CASSTWTASHSNQPQHF. The CDR3 nucleotides are TGTGCCAGTAGTACTTGGACAGCCAGTCATAGCAATCAGCCCCAGCATTTT. Filled out from reference TRBV19 and TRBJ1-5, the complete variable domain reads DGGITQSPKYLFRKEGQNVTLSCEQNLNHDAMYWYRQDPGQGLRLIYYSQIVNDFQKGDIAEGYSVSREKKESFPLTVTSAQKNPTAFYLCASSTWTASHSNQPQHFGDGTRLSIL.

The genes are TRBV5-1 and TRBJ2-1, with 9 bases lining up with TRBD2. This CDR3 has 16 residues. J gave up 4 bases and V 4 bases, and 9 bases lay outside the gene matches. Germline-derived CDR1 and CDR2 are SGHRS and YFSETQ. DNA for the CDR3: TGCGCCAGCAGCCTCCATAGCGGGGGAAATTACAATGAGCAGTTCTTC. Translation: CASSLHSGGNYNEQFF.

This clone was detected only once. The chain has TRBV7-2 and TRBJ1-3; D ambiguous. The length of the CDR3 is 14 residues. Per germline, CDR1 SGHTA and CDR2 FQGNSA. Between the trimmed V and J ends, which lost 0 bases and 1 base, there was a span of 4 bases. The CDR3 loop is CASSLARSGNTIYF. The CDR3 DNA sequence: TGTGCCAGCAGCTTAGCGCGGTCTGGAAACACCATATATTTT.

V usage is TRBV7-9 and J usage is TRBJ2-5, with 10 bases identical to TRBD2. The CDR3 sequence is 14 residues long. J lost 4 bases, V lost 4 bases, and 3 bases had no gene match. The germline gives CDR1 SEHNR, CDR2 FQNEAQ (reference sequence). CDR3 nucleotides: TGTGCCAGCAGCTCCGGGACTAGCGCAGAGACCCAGTACTTC. Protein product: CASSSGTSAETQYF.

The CDR3 is CASSSYRGPKRNGANVLTF. In nucleotides, the CDR3 is TGTGCCAGCAGCTCATACAGGGGGCCCAAACGAAATGGGGCCAACGTCCTGACTTTC. The chain combines TRBV11-2 with TRBJ2-6, with 9 nucleotides matching TRBD1. Trimming took 4 bases from V and 3 from J; bases not matched to a gene: 13. There are 19 residues in the CDR3. The V gene's germline CDR1 is SGHAT and CDR2 FQNNGV.

The J gene is TRBJ2-7, the V gene TRBV6-5, with D unclear. Between the trimmed V and J ends, which lost 7 bases and 7 bases, there was a span of 23 bases. CDR1 and CDR2 (germline): MNHEY, SVGAGI. The CDR3 extends over 15 amino acids. The CDR3 loop reads CASTTGVGSSAEQYF. The CDR3 coding sequence is TGTGCCAGCACCACCGGAGTTGGATCCAGTGCAGAGCAGTACTTC.

This clone was seen a handful of times. The genes are TRBV20-1 and TRBJ1-5; unclear D gene. The V gene lost 7 bases and the J gene lost 5 bases, with 9 bases spanning the gap. The CDR3 is 11 amino acids. Germline V lookup: CDR1 DFQATT, CDR2 SNEGSKA (reference sequence). The CDR3 DNA follows: TGCAGTGTGGGGAGGGATCAGCCCCAGCATTTT. Translated, it gives CSVGRDQPQHF.

The chain couples TRBV6-2 or TRBV6-3 to TRBJ2-7; 11 nucleotides match TRBD1. Germline trimming cut 2 bases from V and 3 bases from J; bases unmatched to any gene: 3. The CDR3 extends over 15 amino acids. Germline assignment: CDR1 MNHEY and CDR2 SVGEGT. The CDR3 DNA follows: TGTGCCAGCAGTTACCAGGACAGGGGGCTCTACGAGCAGTACTTC. Translating it yields CASSYQDRGLYEQYF.